This TCR beta chain was recorded in a study of T cell responses to AZD1222 COVID-19 vaccine. Study outcomes and limitations: Most donors were white British, females outnumbered males, and clonal diversity was possibly underestimated.

Details on this clone: The target antigen is unknown.

There are 15 residues in the CDR3. CDR1 and CDR2 from the germline V gene are LGHDT and YNNKEL (reference sequence). The V and J ends lost 5 bases and 1 base, in that order; junction bases with no gene match: 4. Measured with immunoSEQ multiplex PCR; TCRdb has only the in-frame clones, and not every one. The sample carries under 200,000 clones, about 91% recorded once. Second-dose schedules of about 4 or about 12 weeks were combined. The sequence was obtained from an adult who received the AZD1222 COVID-19 vaccine. V usage is TRBV3-1 (or the pseudogene TRBV3-2) and J usage is TRBJ1-2; 10 bases line up with TRBD1. Sample: peripheral blood, taken 28 days after the second AZD1222 dose. The CDR3 sequence: CASSSRTGGNYGYTF. DNA of the CDR3: TGTGCCAGCAGCTCTCGGACAGGGGGTAACTATGGCTACACCTTC.